Listed below are T cell receptor beta chains from one sample, sequenced in a study of T cell changes during pregnancy in multiple sclerosis. This table comes from immunoSEQ multiplex PCR, and its TCRdb copy is limited to in-frame clones, with some not included. The top ten hold about 3% of the sample, which has tens of thousands of clones, 92% seen once. The sample in question was peripheral blood, obtained before pregnancy. The receptor set was obtained from a female donor with multiple sclerosis, enrolled in a pregnancy study. CDR3s include the opening cysteine and the closing phenylalanine or tryptophan. Each record gives: clone size, V gene, J gene, D gene, CDR3 protein, CDR3 DNA. A D gene is named only where the DNA matches it firmly. Expanded clones are given a class, and other clones once, few, many or no size at all.

.	TRBV19	TRBJ2-5	TRBD2	CASSILAGGLSQETQYF	TGTGCCAGTAGTATCTTGGCGGGAGGGCTGAGTCAAGAGACCCAGTACTTC
once	TRBV18	TRBJ1-4	.	CASSPQTGSREKLFF	TGTGCCAGCTCACCACAAACCGGTTCCAGGGAAAAACTGTTTTTT
.	TRBV19	TRBJ2-1	TRBD1	CASSIDAGTGWSYNEQFF	TGTGCCAGTAGTATAGATGCGGGGACAGGGTGGTCCTACAATGAGCAGTTCTTC
.	TRBV27	TRBJ2-7	TRBD1	CASSHPGQGNYEQYF	TGTGCCAGCAGTCATCCGGGACAGGGGAACTACGAGCAGTACTTC
.	TRBV5-1	TRBJ2-1	TRBD2	CASSPVAGNNEQFF	TGCGCCAGCAGCCCGGTAGCGGGAAACAATGAGCAGTTCTTC
.	TRBV7-9	TRBJ2-7	.	CASSLAQFSYEQYF	TGTGCCAGCAGCTTAGCTCAATTCTCCTACGAGCAGTACTTC
.	TRBV10-3	TRBJ2-5	.	CAISESGLSREETQYF	TGTGCCATCAGTGAGTCGGGCCTTTCGCGGGAAGAGACCCAGTACTTC
few	TRBV6-5	TRBJ2-1	TRBD2	CASRKLASDEQFF	TGTGCCAGCAGAAAACTAGCGAGTGATGAGCAGTTCTTC
.	TRBV5-6	TRBJ1-2	.	CASSFLLTLDGYTF	TGTGCCAGCAGCTTCTTACTAACACTGGATGGCTACACCTTC
.	TRBV6-1	TRBJ2-7	.	CASSRDRLIYEQYF	TGTGCCAGCAGCAGGGATAGGTTGATCTACGAGCAGTACTTC
.	TRBV7-9	TRBJ2-6	TRBD1	CASSLEATGVSGANVLTF	TGTGCCAGCAGCTTAGAAGCGACAGGGGTCTCTGGGGCCAACGTCCTGACTTTC
.	TRBV19	TRBJ2-1	.	CASSVLAHGEQFF	TGTGCCAGTAGCGTGCTAGCGCATGGAGAGCAGTTCTTC
.	TRBV11-3	TRBJ2-3	.	CASSPSGPKWEITDTQYF	TGTGCCAGCAGCCCTAGTGGGCCAAAATGGGAGATCACAGATACGCAGTATTTT
.	TRBV10-3	TRBJ2-1	TRBD2	CAISDPTSGRVPTYNEQFF	TGTGCCATCAGTGACCCGACTAGCGGGAGGGTCCCCACCTACAATGAGCAGTTCTTC
.	TRBV10-3	TRBJ2-1	.	CAISEGGAGNEQFF	TGTGCCATCAGTGAGGGGGGGGCTGGCAATGAGCAGTTCTTC
once	TRBV19	TRBJ2-2	TRBD1	CASSPRQGANTGELFF	TGTGCCAGTAGTCCTCGGCAGGGGGCTAACACCGGGGAGCTGTTTTTT
.	TRBV7-9	TRBJ2-6	.	CASRSGSPQGFSGANVLTF	TGTGCCAGCAGATCTGGCTCCCCTCAGGGTTTCTCTGGGGCCAACGTCCTGACTTTC
.	TRBV14	TRBJ2-5	.	CASSHQGSQETQYF	TGTGCCAGCAGCCATCAGGGGTCCCAAGAGACCCAGTACTTC
.	TRBV7-9	TRBJ1-2	TRBD1	CASSHDADRGYGYTF	TGTGCCAGCAGCCATGATGCTGACAGGGGGTATGGCTACACCTTC
.	TRBV7-2	TRBJ2-3	TRBD2	CASSSISGDRTDTQYF	TGTGCCAGCAGCTCGATTAGCGGGGATCGCACAGATACGCAGTATTTT
.	TRBV12-2	TRBJ2-5	.	CASRLYGGAGTYGEETQYF	TGTGCAAGTCGCCTTTATGGGGGGGCAGGAACCTATGGGGAAGAGACCCAGTACTTC
.	TRBV7-2	TRBJ1-5	TRBD1	CASSPGTGDQPQHF	TGTGCCAGCAGCCCCGGGACAGGGGATCAGCCCCAGCATTTT
.	TRBV7-9	TRBJ2-5	.	CASSSSTAETQYF	TGTGCCAGCAGCTCCTCGACAGCGGAGACCCAGTACTTC
.	TRBV27	TRBJ2-7	TRBD1	CASSHGQGYEQYF	TGTGCCAGCAGCCATGGACAGGGGTACGAGCAGTACTTC
.	TRBV19	TRBJ1-1	TRBD1	CASTDIGQGQEAFF	TGTGCCAGTACCGACATAGGACAGGGGCAAGAAGCTTTCTTT
.	TRBV5-6	TRBJ2-2	.	CASSLEGGTGELFF	TGTGCCAGCAGCTTGGAGGGAGGTACCGGGGAGCTGTTTTTT
once	TRBV5-1	TRBJ1-2	TRBD1	CASSSQTGSQGGYTF	TGCGCCAGCAGCTCGCAGACAGGGTCTCAGGGTGGCTACACCTTC
.	TRBV5-6	TRBJ2-1	TRBD2	CASSSVKERDNNEQFF	TGTGCCAGCAGCTCCGTTAAGGAGCGGGATAACAATGAGCAGTTCTTC
.	TRBV2	TRBJ2-7	TRBD2	CASSGLAGYVQYF	TGTGCCAGCAGTGGACTAGCGGGATATGTCCAGTACTTC
.	TRBV28	TRBJ2-1	.	CASIGPGGTQPNNEQFF	TGTGCCAGCATCGGACCCGGAGGGACCCAGCCGAACAATGAGCAGTTCTTC
.	TRBV19	TRBJ1-5	TRBD1	CASSRRDRGRGDQPQHF	TGTGCCAGTAGCCGCCGGGACAGGGGGCGCGGGGATCAGCCCCAGCATTTT
.	TRBV6-5	TRBJ1-4	.	CASSSTPPATNEKLFF	TGTGCCAGCAGTTCCACCCCCCCGGCAACTAATGAAAAACTGTTTTTT
.	TRBV6-5	TRBJ2-7	TRBD2	CASRWTSGTGEQYF	TGTGCCAGCAGATGGACTAGCGGGACTGGGGAGCAGTACTTC
.	TRBV23-1	TRBJ2-7	.	CASSQGSRQRTSPISYEQYF	TGCGCCAGCAGTCAAGGTTCGCGACAGAGAACTTCACCAATCTCCTACGAGCAGTACTTC
.	TRBV6-5	TRBJ1-2	.	CASIPEGNDYGYTF	TGTGCCAGCATACCTGAGGGCAACGACTATGGCTACACCTTC
.	TRBV5-6	TRBJ2-3	.	CASSYWRGGSVPDTQYF	TGTGCCAGCAGCTATTGGAGGGGGGGTTCTGTTCCAGATACGCAGTATTTT
.	TRBV4-1	TRBJ2-3	TRBD2	CASSQVMREVAQYF	TGCGCCAGCAGCCAAGTTATGCGGGAGGTGGCGCAGTATTTT
.	TRBV5-6	TRBJ1-4	.	CASSLGPRTGNEKLFF	TGTGCCAGCAGCTTGGGTCCCAGGACGGGAAATGAAAAACTGTTTTTT
.	TRBV7-2	TRBJ1-2	.	CASSYSVDGYGYTF	TGTGCCAGCAGCTACAGTGTGGATGGCTATGGCTACACCTTC
.	TRBV19	TRBJ2-5	TRBD2	CARPWEGQETQYF	TGTGCCAGACCCTGGGAGGGACAAGAGACCCAGTACTTC
.	TRBV28	TRBJ1-1	TRBD1	CASSRLRQGEAFF	TGTGCCAGCAGCCGTCTCCGACAGGGGGAAGCTTTCTTT
few	TRBV6-5	TRBJ2-7	TRBD2	CASSYTVTSGSREQYF	TGTGCCAGCAGTTACACGGTCACTAGCGGGAGCCGCGAGCAGTACTTC
.	TRBV7-2	TRBJ1-2	TRBD1	CASSPATGVYGYTF	TGTGCCAGCAGCCCCGCCACAGGGGTCTACGGCTACACCTTC
few	TRBV27	TRBJ1-5	.	CASSSPNQPQHF	TGTGCCAGCAGTTCCCCGAATCAGCCCCAGCATTTT
few	TRBV28	TRBJ2-2	.	CASTKGWRRTGELFF	TGTGCCAGCACCAAAGGCTGGAGAAGAACCGGGGAGCTGTTTTTT
.	TRBV28	TRBJ2-7	.	CASGYLEYEQYF	TGTGCCAGCGGCTATCTAGAATACGAGCAGTACTTC
.	TRBV27	TRBJ2-1	.	CASSLGVSSYNEQFF	TGTGCCAGCAGTTTAGGAGTGAGCTCCTACAATGAGCAGTTCTTC
.	TRBV9	TRBJ2-3	TRBD2	CASSVAAGGTDTQYF	TGTGCCAGCAGCGTAGCAGCGGGAGGGACAGATACGCAGTATTTT
.	TRBV7-3	TRBJ2-1	TRBD2	CASSALGLSAYNEQFF	TGTGCCAGCAGCGCGCTGGGACTATCGGCCTACAATGAGCAGTTCTTC
.	TRBV5-1	TRBJ2-3	TRBD2	CASSLAGPPDTQYF	TGCGCCAGCAGCTTAGCGGGGCCCCCCGATACGCAGTATTTT
.	TRBV19	TRBJ1-2	TRBD1	CASSMGDRGTYGYTF	TGTGCCAGTAGTATGGGGGACAGGGGGACCTATGGCTACACCTTC
.	TRBV5-1	TRBJ2-1	.	CASSLDGTIYNEQFF	TGCGCCAGCAGCTTGGACGGGACAATCTACAATGAGCAGTTCTTC
.	TRBV27	TRBJ2-7	.	CASRGLSAEQYF	TGTGCCAGCAGGGGGCTTTCGGCCGAGCAGTACTTC